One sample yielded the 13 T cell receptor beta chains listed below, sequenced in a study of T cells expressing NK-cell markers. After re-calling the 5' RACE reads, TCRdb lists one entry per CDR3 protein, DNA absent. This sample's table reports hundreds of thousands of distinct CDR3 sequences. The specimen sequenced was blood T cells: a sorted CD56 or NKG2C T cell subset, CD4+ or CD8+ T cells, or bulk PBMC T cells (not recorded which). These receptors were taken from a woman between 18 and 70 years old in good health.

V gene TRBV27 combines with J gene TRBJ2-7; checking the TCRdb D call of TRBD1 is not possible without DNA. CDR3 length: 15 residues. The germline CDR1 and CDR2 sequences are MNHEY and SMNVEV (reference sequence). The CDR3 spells CASSLNRDSFYEQYF.

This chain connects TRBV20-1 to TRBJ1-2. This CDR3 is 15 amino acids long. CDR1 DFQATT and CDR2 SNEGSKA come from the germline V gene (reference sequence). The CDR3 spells CSARDYLGNNYGYTF.

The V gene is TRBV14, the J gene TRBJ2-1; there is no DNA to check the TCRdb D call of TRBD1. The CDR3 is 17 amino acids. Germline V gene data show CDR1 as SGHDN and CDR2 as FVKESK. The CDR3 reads CASSQMDGKTSGKEQFF.

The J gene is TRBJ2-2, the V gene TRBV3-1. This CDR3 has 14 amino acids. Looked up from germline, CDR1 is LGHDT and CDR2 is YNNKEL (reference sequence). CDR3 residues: CASSQNIGTGELFF.

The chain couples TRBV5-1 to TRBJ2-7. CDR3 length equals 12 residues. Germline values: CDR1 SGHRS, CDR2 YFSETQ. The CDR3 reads CASSLFGYEQYF.

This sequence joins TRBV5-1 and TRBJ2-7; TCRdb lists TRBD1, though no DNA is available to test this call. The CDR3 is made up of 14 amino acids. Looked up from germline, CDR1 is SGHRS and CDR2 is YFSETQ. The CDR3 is CASSLAGTGQEQYF.

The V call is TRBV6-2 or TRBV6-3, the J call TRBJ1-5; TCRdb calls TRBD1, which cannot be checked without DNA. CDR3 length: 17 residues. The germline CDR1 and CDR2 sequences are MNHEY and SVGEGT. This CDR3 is CASSYSIGGGSNQPQHF.

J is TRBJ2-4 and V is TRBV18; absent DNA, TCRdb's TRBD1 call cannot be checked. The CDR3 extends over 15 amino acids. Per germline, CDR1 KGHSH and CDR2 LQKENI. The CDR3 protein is CASSGGQETKNIQYF.

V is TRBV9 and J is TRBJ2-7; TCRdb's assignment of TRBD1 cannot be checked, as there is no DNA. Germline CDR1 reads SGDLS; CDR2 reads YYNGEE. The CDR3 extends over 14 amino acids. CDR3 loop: CASSVRAELNEQYF.

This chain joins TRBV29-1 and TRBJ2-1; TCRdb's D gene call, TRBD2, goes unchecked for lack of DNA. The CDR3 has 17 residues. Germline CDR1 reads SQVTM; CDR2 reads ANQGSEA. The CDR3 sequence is CSVVGLAGGLSYNEQFF.

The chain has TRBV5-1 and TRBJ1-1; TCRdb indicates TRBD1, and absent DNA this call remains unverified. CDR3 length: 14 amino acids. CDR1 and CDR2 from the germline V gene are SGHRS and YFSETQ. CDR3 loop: CASSLEGGNTEAFF.

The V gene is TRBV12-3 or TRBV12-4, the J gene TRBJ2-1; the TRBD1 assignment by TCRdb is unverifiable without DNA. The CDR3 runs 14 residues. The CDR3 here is CASSSRGGRAEQFF.

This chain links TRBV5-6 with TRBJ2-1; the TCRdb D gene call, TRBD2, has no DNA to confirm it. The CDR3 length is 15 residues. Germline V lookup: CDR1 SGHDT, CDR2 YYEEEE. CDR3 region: CASSLKGRGSGGQFF.